The 18 T cell receptor beta chains below come from one sample, sequenced in a study of blood T cell repertoires in COVID-19. Assay: immunoSEQ multiplex PCR; the TCRdb copy retains only in-frame clones and omits some. The sample lists more than 250,000 clones, around 88% occurring once. Sequenced: peripheral blood. The receptors stem from a woman aged 30 to 39 with COVID-19, enrolled during active disease.

This chain joins TRBV6-5 and TRBJ2-7; the match to TRBD1 covers 7 bases. The CDR3 extends over 14 amino acids. The V segment lost 4 bases and the J segment 3 bases; nucleotides outside the gene matches: 6. The V gene's germline CDR1 is MNHEY and CDR2 SVGAGI. CDR3 protein: CASSFGQEHYEQYF. The CDR3 DNA is TGTGCCAGCAGTTTCGGACAGGAACACTACGAGCAGTACTTC.

This chain uses TRBV7-9 with TRBJ1-1; D uncertain. This CDR3 has 13 residues. Germline loops: CDR1 SEHNR, CDR2 FQNEAQ (reference sequence). The ends were cut back, 5 bases at V and 7 bases at J, with 14 bases in the middle. CDR3 residues: CASSPMFPSEAFF. The CDR3 DNA reads TGTGCCAGCAGCCCGATGTTTCCGAGTGAAGCTTTCTTT.

This clone has only one observation. The V gene is TRBV20-1, the J gene TRBJ1-4, with D hard to call. CDR1 DFQATT and CDR2 SNEGSKA come from the germline V gene (reference sequence). This CDR3 region has 13 residues. V was trimmed by 3 bases and J by 9 bases, leaving 14 bases between them. CDR3 DNA: TGCAGTGCTAGTCTCGCCAGTATGAAAAAACTGTTTTTT. Amino acids: CSASLASMKKLFF.

Concerning this clone: Other DNA sequences in this sample translate to the same CDR3. V gene TRBV24-1 combines with J gene TRBJ2-3, with a tentative D call TRBD2 (6 bases). The V end was cut by 5 bases, the J end by 4 bases, with 12 bases between. The germline V gene encodes CDR1 KGHDR and CDR2 SFDVKD. CDR3 length: 14 amino acids. This CDR3 reads CATSVGGGADTQYF. DNA for the CDR3: TGTGCCACCAGTGTCGGTGGCGGGGCAGATACGCAGTATTTT.

V and J are TRBV11-2 and TRBJ1-2; tentative D call: TRBD1 (5 bases). The CDR3 has 13 residues. Deletions cut 0 bases from V and 7 bases from J, with 9 bases between. The germline gives CDR1 SGHAT, CDR2 FQNNGV. The chain's CDR3 is CASSLDRVRGYTF. The CDR3 DNA is TGTGCCAGCAGCTTAGACAGGGTTCGTGGCTACACCTTC. Full variable domain (rest looked up from reference TRBV11-2 and TRBJ1-2): EAGVAQSPRYKIIEKRQSVAFWCNPISGHATLYWYQQILGQGPKLLIQFQNNGVVDDSQLPKDRFSAERLKGVDSTLKIQPAKLEDSAVYLCASSLDRVRGYTFGSGTRLTVV.

The chain uses TRBV3-1 (or the pseudogene TRBV3-2) and TRBJ1-5; D might be TRBD1 (5 bases). The germline V gene has CDR1 LGHDT and CDR2 YNNKEL (reference sequence). This CDR3 comprises 15 residues. V was clipped by 4 bases and J by 4 bases, with 14 bases between them. The CDR3 region is CASSLGGGRNQPQHF. CDR3 bases: TGTGCCAGCAGCCTCGGGGGGGGAAGGAATCAGCCCCAGCATTTT.

This chain uses TRBV5-1 with TRBJ1-2, with D possibly being TRBD1 (5 bases). Germline V CDR1 and CDR2: SGHRS, YFSETQ. This CDR3 region has 14 residues. The ends were cut back, 2 bases at V and 4 bases at J, with 12 bases in the middle. This CDR3 reads CASSFLTESYGYTF. CDR3 coding DNA: TGCGCCAGCAGCTTTCTGACAGAGAGCTATGGCTACACCTTC.

This clone was detected only a few times. The gene calls are TRBV4-1 and TRBJ1-6; D not certain. V was cut by 5 bases and J by 10 bases, with 15 bases left in between. The CDR3 is made up of 14 amino acids. Germline V gene sequence: CDR1 MGHRA, CDR2 YSYEKL. The CDR3 is CASSYGLTGSPLHF. The DNA for the CDR3 is TGCGCCAGCAGCTACGGTCTCACGGGGTCACCCCTCCACTTT.

The rearrangement links TRBV2 to TRBJ1-1; D gene uncertain. CDR1 and CDR2 (germline): SNHLY, FYNNEI. This CDR3 is 12 amino acids long. V lost 6 bases and J lost 8, with 13 bases in between. CDR3 sequence reads: CASSWAPREAFF. CDR3 DNA: TGTGCCAGCAGCTGGGCCCCCCGGGAAGCTTTCTTT.

The rearrangement links TRBV5-1 to TRBJ2-3; perhaps TRBD2 as D (6 bases). CDR1 and CDR2 from the germline V gene are SGHRS and YFSETQ. V was pared by 3 bases and J by 1 base, with 18 bases between. The CDR3 runs 17 residues. The CDR3 spells CASSWGSGPGGTDTQYF. DNA for the CDR3: TGCGCCAGCAGCTGGGGAAGCGGGCCAGGTGGCACAGATACGCAGTATTTT.

The chain combines TRBV7-2 with TRBJ2-1; tentative D call: TRBD2 (7 bases). The V gene lost 0 bases and the J gene lost 15 bases, with 12 bases spanning the gap. The CDR3 is made up of 12 amino acids. Germline V CDR1 and CDR2: SGHTA, FQGNSA. CDR3 DNA: TGTGCCAGCAGCTTAGCGGGGGGGCCCCTGTTCTTC. Its protein is CASSLAGGPLFF.

The chain couples TRBV18 to TRBJ1-1, with TRBD1 matching 7 bases. V lost 6 bases to trimming and J lost 4 bases; unmatched junction nucleotides: 14. This CDR3 contains 16 residues. Germline CDR1 reads KGHSH; CDR2 reads LQKENI. CDR3 protein: CASSRDRVGGSTEAFF. CDR3 sequence (DNA): TGTGCCAGCTCGCGAGACAGGGTGGGGGGATCCACTGAAGCTTTCTTT.

The chain recombines TRBV18 with TRBJ2-1; a possible D gene is TRBD2 (6 bases). The CDR3 sequence is 16 residues long. The germline V gene encodes CDR1 KGHSH and CDR2 LQKENI. The V end lost 4 bases, the J end lost 0 bases, and 13 bases lay between the germline ends. Written as DNA, the CDR3 is TGTGCCAGCTCACGACCATCCGGGGGCTCCTACAATGAGCAGTTCTTC. Protein: CASSRPSGGSYNEQFF.

The rearrangement joins TRBV18 to TRBJ2-3, with D possibly matching TRBD2 (6 bases). The V end lost 2 bases, the J end lost 4 bases, and 13 bases lay between the germline ends. The CDR3 totals 15 residues. Germline V gene data show CDR1 as KGHSH and CDR2 as LQKENI. DNA for the CDR3: TGTGCCAGCTCACCAAGGACTATTAACGCAGATACGCAGTATTTT. Protein product: CASSPRTINADTQYF.

The chain's CDR3 is CSARPNNEQFF. CDR3 nucleotides: TGCAGTGCTAGACCAAACAATGAGCAGTTCTTC. The rearrangement links TRBV20-1 to TRBJ2-1; D is unclear. The CDR3 has 11 amino acids. V was cut by 2 bases and J by 5 bases, with 4 bases left in between. The germline CDR1 and CDR2 sequences are DFQATT and SNEGSKA (reference sequence).

The chain links TRBV5-5 to TRBJ1-6; no reliable D call. The ends were cut back, 0 bases at V and 0 bases at J, with 13 bases in the middle. Per germline, CDR1 SGHKS and CDR2 YYEKEE (reference sequence). The CDR3 length is 18 residues. This chain's CDR3 is CASSLAALWSSYNSPLHF. The CDR3 DNA reads as TGTGCCAGCAGCTTGGCCGCCCTTTGGAGCTCCTATAATTCACCCCTCCACTTT.

The chain is built from TRBV10-2 and TRBJ1-1; 7 bases line up with TRBD1. Losses at the gene ends were 6 bases for V and 3 bases for J; bases not matched to a gene: 4. This CDR3 region has 13 residues. Germline-derived CDR1 and CDR2 are WSHSY and SAAADI. The CDR3 loop is CASRADRDTEAFF. The CDR3 bases are TGCGCCAGCAGGGCCGACAGGGACACTGAAGCTTTCTTT.

The chain is built from TRBV5-1 and TRBJ2-5, with D possibly TRBD2 on 5 matching bases. The V end was cut by 4 bases, the J end by 2 bases, with 9 bases between. Germline CDR1 reads SGHRS; CDR2 reads YFSETQ. This CDR3 contains 13 residues. CDR3 in DNA: TGCGCCAGCAGCGGTGGACTTCAAGAGACCCAGTACTTC. It is translated as CASSGGLQETQYF. Full variable domain (rest looked up from reference TRBV5-1 and TRBJ2-5): KAGVTQTPRYLIKTRGQQVTLSCSPISGHRSVSWYQQTPGQGLQFLFEYFSETQRNKGNFPGRFSGRQFSNSRSEMNVSTLELGDSALYLCASSGGLQETQYFGPGTRLLVL.